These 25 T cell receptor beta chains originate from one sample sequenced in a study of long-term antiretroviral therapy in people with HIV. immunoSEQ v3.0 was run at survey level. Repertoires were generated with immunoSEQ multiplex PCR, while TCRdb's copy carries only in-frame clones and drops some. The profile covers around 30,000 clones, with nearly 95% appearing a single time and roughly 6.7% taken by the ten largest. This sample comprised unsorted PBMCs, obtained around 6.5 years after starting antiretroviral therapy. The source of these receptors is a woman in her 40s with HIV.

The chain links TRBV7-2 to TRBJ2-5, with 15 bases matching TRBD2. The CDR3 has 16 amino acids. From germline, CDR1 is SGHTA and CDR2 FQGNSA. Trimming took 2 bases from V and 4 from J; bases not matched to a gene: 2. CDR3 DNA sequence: TGTGCCAGCAGCTTATCGGGACTAGCGGGGGGAGAGACCCAGTACTTC. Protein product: CASSLSGLAGGETQYF.

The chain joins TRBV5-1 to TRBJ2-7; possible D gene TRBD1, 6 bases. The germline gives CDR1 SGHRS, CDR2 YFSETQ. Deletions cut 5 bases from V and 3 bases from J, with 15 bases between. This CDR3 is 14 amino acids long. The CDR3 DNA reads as TGCGCCAGCAGTCAGGACAGAGGGAGCTACGAGCAGTACTTC. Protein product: CASSQDRGSYEQYF.

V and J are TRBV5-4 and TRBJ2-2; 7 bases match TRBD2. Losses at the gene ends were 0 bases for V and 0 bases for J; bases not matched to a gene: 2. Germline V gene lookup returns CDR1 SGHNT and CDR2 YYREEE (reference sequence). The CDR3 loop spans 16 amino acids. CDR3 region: CASSLEGLSNTGELFF. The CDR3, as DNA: TGTGCCAGCAGCTTGGAGGGACTATCGAACACCGGGGAGCTGTTTTTT.

CDR3 region: CASRRQGLGTDTQYF. In nucleotides, the CDR3 is TGTGCCAGCAGAAGACAGGGCTTAGGCACAGATACGCAGTATTTT. V gene TRBV6-5 combines with J gene TRBJ2-3, with 7 bases aligning to TRBD1. This CDR3 has 15 residues. Germline V gives CDR1 MNHEY, CDR2 SVGAGI. The ends lost 6 bases at V and 1 base at J; junction bases unmatched: 7.

The CDR3 nucleotides read TGCGCCAGCAGCATAAACAATCAGGGGGCGATGAGGTCACCCCTCCACTTT. It yields the protein CASSINNQGAMRSPLHF. The rearrangement joins TRBV5-1 to TRBJ1-6; 8 nucleotides agree with TRBD1. Germline CDR1 SGHRS, CDR2 YFSETQ. CDR3 size: 17 residues. V lost 4 bases, J lost 10 bases, and 16 bases stayed unmatched.

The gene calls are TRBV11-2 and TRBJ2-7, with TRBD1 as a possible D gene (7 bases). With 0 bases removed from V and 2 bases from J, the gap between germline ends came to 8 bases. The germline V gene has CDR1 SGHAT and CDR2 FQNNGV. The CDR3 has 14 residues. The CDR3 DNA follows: TGTGCCAGCAGCTTAGACAGGGGGGCCTACGAGCAGTACTTC. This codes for CASSLDRGAYEQYF.

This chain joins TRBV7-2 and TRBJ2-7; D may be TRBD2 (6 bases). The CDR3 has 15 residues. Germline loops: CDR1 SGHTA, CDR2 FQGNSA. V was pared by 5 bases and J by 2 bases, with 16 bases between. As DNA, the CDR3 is TGTGCCAGCAGCCCAACCCCGGGACTCACCTACGAGCAGTACTTC. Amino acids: CASSPTPGLTYEQYF.

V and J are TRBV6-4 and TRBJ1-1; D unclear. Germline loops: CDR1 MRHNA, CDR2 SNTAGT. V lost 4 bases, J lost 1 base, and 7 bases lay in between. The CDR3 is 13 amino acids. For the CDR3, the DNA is TGTGCCAGCAGTGTCTCTTGGAACACTGAAGCTTTCTTT. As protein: CASSVSWNTEAFF.

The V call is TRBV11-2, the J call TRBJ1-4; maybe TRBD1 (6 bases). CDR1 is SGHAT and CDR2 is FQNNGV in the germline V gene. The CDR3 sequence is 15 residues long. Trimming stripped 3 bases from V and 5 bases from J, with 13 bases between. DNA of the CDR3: TGTGCCAGCAGCTTCACAGGGAGCGGGAATGAAAAACTGTTTTTT. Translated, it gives CASSFTGSGNEKLFF.

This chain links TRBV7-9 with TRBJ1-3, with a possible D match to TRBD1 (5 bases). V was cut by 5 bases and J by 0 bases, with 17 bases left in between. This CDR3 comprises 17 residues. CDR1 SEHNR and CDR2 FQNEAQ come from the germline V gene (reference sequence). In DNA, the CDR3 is TGTGCCAGCAGCGCGAGAGGGACGCAGGACTCTGGAAACACCATATATTTT. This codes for CASSARGTQDSGNTIYF.

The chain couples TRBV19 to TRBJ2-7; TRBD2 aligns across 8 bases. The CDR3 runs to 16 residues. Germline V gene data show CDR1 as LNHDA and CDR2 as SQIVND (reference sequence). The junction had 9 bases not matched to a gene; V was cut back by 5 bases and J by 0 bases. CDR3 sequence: CASSPDGGGSSYEQYF. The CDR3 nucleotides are TGTGCCAGTAGTCCAGATGGCGGGGGGTCCTCCTACGAGCAGTACTTC.

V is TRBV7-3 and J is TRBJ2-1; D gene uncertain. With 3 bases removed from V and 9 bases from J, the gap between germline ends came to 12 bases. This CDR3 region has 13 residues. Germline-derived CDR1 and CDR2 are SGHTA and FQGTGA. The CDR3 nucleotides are TGTGCCAGCAGCTTCCAACAGATCGGTGAGCAGTTCTTC. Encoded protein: CASSFQQIGEQFF.

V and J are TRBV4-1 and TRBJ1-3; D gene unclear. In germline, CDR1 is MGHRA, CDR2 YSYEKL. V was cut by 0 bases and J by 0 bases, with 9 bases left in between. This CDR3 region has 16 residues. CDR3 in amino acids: CASSQETSASGNTIYF. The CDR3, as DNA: TGCGCCAGCAGCCAAGAGACTTCCGCCTCTGGAAACACCATATATTTT.

In DNA, the CDR3 is TGTGCCATCAGTGATGGATACAAGGGGATCTACGAGCAGTACTTC. Protein sequence: CAISDGYKGIYEQYF. The rearrangement links TRBV10-3 to TRBJ2-7; TRBD1 is a possible D gene (5 bases). CDR3 length: 15 residues. Germline V CDR1 and CDR2: ENHRY, SYGVKD. Trimming stripped 3 bases from V and 3 bases from J, with 15 bases between.

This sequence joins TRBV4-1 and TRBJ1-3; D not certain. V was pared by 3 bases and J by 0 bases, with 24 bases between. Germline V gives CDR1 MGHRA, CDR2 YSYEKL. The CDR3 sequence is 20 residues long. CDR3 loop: CASSQEGAVQARSSGNTIYF. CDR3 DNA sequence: TGCGCCAGCAGCCAGGAGGGCGCCGTCCAGGCGAGGAGCTCTGGAAACACCATATATTTT.

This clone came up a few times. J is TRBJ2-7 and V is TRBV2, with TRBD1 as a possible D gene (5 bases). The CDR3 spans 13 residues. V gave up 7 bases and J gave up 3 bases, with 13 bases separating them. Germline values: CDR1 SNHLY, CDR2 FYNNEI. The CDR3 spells CASTVDDSYEQYF. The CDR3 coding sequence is TGTGCCAGCACCGTCGATGACAGCTACGAGCAGTACTTC.

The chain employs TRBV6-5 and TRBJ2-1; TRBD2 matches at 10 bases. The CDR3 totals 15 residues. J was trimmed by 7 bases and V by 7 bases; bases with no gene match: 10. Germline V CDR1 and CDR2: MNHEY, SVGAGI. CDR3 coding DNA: TGTGCCAGCAAGGGGCTAGCGGGGGCGAATAATGAGCAGTTCTTC. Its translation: CASKGLAGANNEQFF.

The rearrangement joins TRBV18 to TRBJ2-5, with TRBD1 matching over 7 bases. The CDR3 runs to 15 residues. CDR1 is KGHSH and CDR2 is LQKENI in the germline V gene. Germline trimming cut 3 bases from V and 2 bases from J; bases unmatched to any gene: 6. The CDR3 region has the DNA TGTGCCAGCTCACCCACAGGGGTGAGTCAAGAGACCCAGTACTTC. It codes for CASSPTGVSQETQYF. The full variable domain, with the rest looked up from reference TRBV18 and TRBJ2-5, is NAGVMQNPRHLVRRRGQEARLRCSPMKGHSHVYWYRQLPEEGLKFMVYLQKENIIDESGMPKERFSAEFPKEGPSILRIQQVVRGDSAAYFCASSPTGVSQETQYFGPGTRLLVL.

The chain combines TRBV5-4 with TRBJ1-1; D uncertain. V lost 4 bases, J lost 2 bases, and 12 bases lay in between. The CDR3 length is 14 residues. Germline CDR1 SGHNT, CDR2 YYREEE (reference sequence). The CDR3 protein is CASSRTLPNTEAFF. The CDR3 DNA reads TGTGCCAGCAGCAGGACCCTCCCTAACACTGAAGCTTTCTTT.

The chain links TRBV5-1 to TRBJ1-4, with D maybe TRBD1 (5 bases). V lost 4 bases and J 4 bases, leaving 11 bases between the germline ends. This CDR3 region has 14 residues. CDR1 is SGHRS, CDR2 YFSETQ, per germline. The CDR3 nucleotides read TGCGCCAGCAGCCTACGGGACCTTAATGAAAAACTGTTTTTT. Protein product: CASSLRDLNEKLFF.

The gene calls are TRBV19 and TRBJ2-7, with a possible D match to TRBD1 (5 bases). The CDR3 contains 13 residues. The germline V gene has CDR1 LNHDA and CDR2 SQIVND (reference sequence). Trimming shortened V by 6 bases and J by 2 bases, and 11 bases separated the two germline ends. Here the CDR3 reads CASSPTDTYEQYF. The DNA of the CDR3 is TGTGCCAGTAGCCCGACAGACACCTACGAGCAGTACTTC. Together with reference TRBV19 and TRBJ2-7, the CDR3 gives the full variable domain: DGGITQSPKYLFRKEGQNVTLSCEQNLNHDAMYWYRQDPGQGLRLIYYSQIVNDFQKGDIAEGYSVSREKKESFPLTVTSAQKNPTAFYLCASSPTDTYEQYFGPGTRLTVT.

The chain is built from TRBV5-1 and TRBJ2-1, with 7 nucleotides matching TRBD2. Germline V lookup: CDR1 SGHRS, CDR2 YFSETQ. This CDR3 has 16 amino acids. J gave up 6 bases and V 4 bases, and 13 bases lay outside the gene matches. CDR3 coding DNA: TGCGCCAGCAGCCCCTCGTGGGGGGGGATCGGCAATGAGCAGTTCTTC. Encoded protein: CASSPSWGGIGNEQFF.

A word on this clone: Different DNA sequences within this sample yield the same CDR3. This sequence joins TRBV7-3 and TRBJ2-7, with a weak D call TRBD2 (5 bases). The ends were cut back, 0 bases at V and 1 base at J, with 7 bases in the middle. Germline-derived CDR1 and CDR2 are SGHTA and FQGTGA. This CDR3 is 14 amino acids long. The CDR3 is CASSLTGSSYEQYF. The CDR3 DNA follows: TGTGCCAGCAGCTTAACAGGGAGTTCCTACGAGCAGTACTTC. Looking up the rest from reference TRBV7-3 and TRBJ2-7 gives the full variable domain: GAGVSQTPSNKVTEKGKYVELRCDPISGHTALYWYRQSLGQGPEFLIYFQGTGAADDSGLPNDRFFAVRPEGSVSTLKIQRTERGDSAVYLCASSLTGSSYEQYFGPGTRLTVT.

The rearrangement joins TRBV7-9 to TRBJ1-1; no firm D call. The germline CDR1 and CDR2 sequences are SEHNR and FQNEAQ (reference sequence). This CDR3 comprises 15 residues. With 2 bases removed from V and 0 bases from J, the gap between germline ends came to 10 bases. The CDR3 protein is CASSLSLTMNTEAFF. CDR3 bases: TGTGCCAGCAGCTTAAGTCTGACAATGAACACTGAAGCTTTCTTT.

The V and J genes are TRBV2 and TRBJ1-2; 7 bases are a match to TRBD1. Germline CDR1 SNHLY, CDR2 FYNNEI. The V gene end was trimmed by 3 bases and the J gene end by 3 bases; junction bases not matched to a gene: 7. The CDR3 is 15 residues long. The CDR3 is CASSDLAGGDYGYTF. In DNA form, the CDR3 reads TGTGCCAGCAGTGATTTAGCAGGGGGGGACTATGGCTACACCTTC.